Sequencing of this T cell receptor beta chain was carried out in a study of blood T cell repertoires in COVID-19. Across the whole study: From the United States, Italy and Spain came samples of acute and convalescent COVID-19. The cDNA or gDNA used as material had been derived from T cells, B-cell-depleted T cells, or PBMCs.

CDR1 and CDR2 from the germline V gene are MGHRA and YSYEKL. The V end lost 2 bases, the J end lost 1 base, and 11 bases lay between the germline ends. This CDR3 is built from 15 residues. In the source study's methods: Reference gene primer amplification gave nucleated cell count estimates. Measured with immunoSEQ multiplex PCR; TCRdb has only the in-frame clones, and not every one. V and J calls and clone size follow that table, whereas D and trimming were derived from the DNA. The profile shows some 100,000 clones, around 88% of them singletons. Sequencing was carried out using peripheral blood. The chain combines TRBV4-1 with TRBJ2-5; the D gene is possibly TRBD2 (5 bases). This TCR was sampled from a human donor with acute or convalescent COVID-19. The donor label of this sample is uncertain. CDR3 sequence: CASSQTYGVQETQYF. The CDR3 nucleotides are TGCGCCAGCAGCCAAACCTACGGGGTCCAAGAGACCCAGTACTTC.